Below are 11 T cell receptor beta chains sequenced from a single sample in a study of T-cell memory formation after mild COVID-19. One entry per CDR3 protein, called by TCRdb with MiXCR from the 5' RACE reads. The sample lists about 57,000 distinct CDR3 sequences, 10% to 15% occurring once. Sequencing used PBMCs or a T cell subset sorted from them (not recorded which). All receptors come from a man aged 18 to 30 who had mild COVID-19 (a few samples of this study predate the infection). Cell type and time point are not known.

This clonotype was observed a handful of times. The chain joins TRBV7-6 to TRBJ2-1; TRBD2 agrees at 8 bases. V gave up 5 bases and J gave up 9 bases; unmatched junction bases: 15. The CDR3 spans 16 residues. Germline V gene sequence: CDR1 SGHVS, CDR2 FNYEAQ. CDR3: CASSPASERGLGEQFF. In nucleotides, the CDR3 is TGTGCCAGCAGCCCCGCCAGCGAGCGGGGGCTGGGTGAGCAGTTCTTC.

The chain carries TRBV19 and TRBJ2-7; 11 nucleotides match TRBD1. The CDR3 spans 15 residues. Germline lookup yields CDR1 LNHDA and CDR2 SQIVND (reference sequence). Trimming cost V 10 bases and J 3 bases; bases outside gene matches: 11. The CDR3 DNA follows: TGTGCCACCCGTTCGGGGACAGGGGGGGACTACGAGCAGTACGTC. Its translation is CATRSGTGGDYEQYV.

This clonotype has only a few counts. The J gene is TRBJ2-3, the V gene TRBV7-3, with TRBD2 matching 11 bases. Unmatched junction bases numbered 8, after V lost 5 bases and J lost 4 bases. Germline-derived CDR1 and CDR2 are SGHTA and FQGTGA. This CDR3 is 16 amino acids long. This CDR3 reads CASSKTGTSGADTQYF. CDR3 bases: TGTGCCAGCAGCAAAACCGGGACTAGCGGCGCAGATACGCAGTATTTT.

The genes are TRBV6-5 and TRBJ2-7; D unresolved. Germline V gives CDR1 MNHEY, CDR2 SVGAGI. V was cut by 6 bases and J by 0 bases, with 12 bases left in between. CDR3 length: 14 amino acids. The CDR3 sequence is CASRTQLSSYEQYV. CDR3 coding DNA: TGTGCCAGCAGGACCCAACTATCCTCCTACGAGCAGTACGTC.

The table lists this clonotype with many counts. This chain links TRBV7-2 with TRBJ2-1; a weak D match, TRBD1 (6 bases). Per the germline V gene, CDR1 is SGHTA and CDR2 is FQGNSA. The CDR3 runs to 14 residues. The V and J ends lost 5 bases and 8 bases respectively, with 16 bases between them. CDR3 in amino acids: CASSPFQGWDEQFF. The CDR3 DNA follows: TGTGCCAGCAGCCCTTTTCAGGGGTGGGATGAGCAGTTCTTC.

The genes are TRBV7-3 and TRBJ1-2; D gene uncertain. There are 15 residues in the CDR3. V was trimmed by 1 base and J by 4 bases, leaving 13 bases between them. Germline assignment: CDR1 SGHTA and CDR2 FQGTGA. CDR3 in DNA: TGTGCCAGCAGCTTAAAGGCAGGTCACTTCTATGGCTACACCTTC. It is translated as CASSLKAGHFYGYTF.

The rearrangement joins TRBV20-1 to TRBJ1-6, with D maybe TRBD1 (5 bases). With 7 bases removed from V and 14 bases from J, the gap between germline ends came to 15 bases. The CDR3 loop spans 11 amino acids. Germline loops: CDR1 DFQATT, CDR2 SNEGSKA (reference sequence). The CDR3 DNA is TGCAGTGTTCACGGGGGAAGCTCCCTCCACTTT. Translation gives CSVHGGSSLHF.

The chain carries TRBV28 and TRBJ1-5, with no clear D. The CDR3 totals 14 residues. The germline gives CDR1 MDHEN, CDR2 SYDVKM. V was pared by 7 bases and J by 0 bases, with 10 bases between. This CDR3 is CASIGGYSNQPQHF. The CDR3 DNA is TGTGCCAGCATCGGCGGCTATAGCAATCAGCCCCAGCATTTT. The full variable domain, its missing parts supplied by reference TRBV28 and TRBJ1-5, is DVKVTQSSRYLVKRTGEKVFLECVQDMDHENMFWYRQDPGLGLRLIYFSYDVKMKEKGDIPEGYSVSREKKERFSLILESASTNQTSMYLCASIGGYSNQPQHFGDGTRLSIL.

The chain is built from TRBV20-1 and TRBJ2-5; D is unresolved. V shed 6 bases and J shed 2 bases, with 16 bases lying between them. CDR1 is DFQATT and CDR2 is SNEGSKA in the germline V gene (reference sequence). This CDR3 comprises 14 residues. In DNA, the CDR3 is TGCAGTGCCCCCCTGTCACCCAGGCAAGAGACCCAGTACTTC. Translated: CSAPLSPRQETQYF.

The chain has TRBV11-1 and TRBJ1-5, with D tentatively TRBD1 (6 bases). The CDR3 has 13 amino acids. The ends were cut back, 5 bases at V and 7 bases at J, with 12 bases in the middle. Germline V gives CDR1 SGHAT, CDR2 FQDESV (reference sequence). The CDR3: CASSLGGHQPQHF. The DNA of the CDR3 is TGTGCCAGCAGCCTAGGGGGGCACCAGCCCCAGCATTTT.

This clonotype was counted at least ten times. This rearrangement joins TRBV11-1 to TRBJ2-1, with 9 bases that match TRBD2. J lost 4 bases, V lost 4 bases, and 23 bases had no gene match. The CDR3 runs to 21 residues. The germline CDR1 and CDR2 sequences are SGHAT and FQDESV (reference sequence). CDR3 nucleotides: TGTGCCAGCAGCTCACCAAGGCCCGGGACAGATCTAGCGGGGACTTACAATGAGCAGTTCTTC. Protein sequence: CASSSPRPGTDLAGTYNEQFF.